This entry lists 26 T cell receptor beta chains sequenced from one sample in a study of blood T cell repertoires in COVID-19. Using immunoSEQ multiplex PCR, the repertoire was profiled, and TCRdb retains in-frame clones only, with some absent. The sample has under 200,000 clones, over 80% seen once; the top ten hold about 7.8%. The sample comprised peripheral blood. The receptors come from a woman aged 55-75 years with COVID-19, enrolled during active disease.

The V and J genes are TRBV9 and TRBJ1-2, with D possibly matching TRBD1 (5 bases). Germline CDR1 SGDLS, CDR2 YYNGEE. The V end was cut by 0 bases, the J end by 4 bases, with 16 bases between. The CDR3 totals 16 residues. The CDR3 spells CASSVGVQAPLYGYTF. In DNA, the CDR3 is TGTGCCAGCAGCGTAGGTGTACAGGCTCCCCTCTATGGCTACACCTTC.

The chain combines TRBV6-1 with TRBJ2-7; D perhaps matches TRBD2 (5 bases). Germline V gene lookup returns CDR1 MNHNS and CDR2 SASEGT. Trimming shortened V by 2 bases and J by 5 bases, and 13 bases separated the two germline ends. The CDR3 sequence is 14 residues long. CDR3 region: CASSERGYRNEQYV. In nucleotides, the CDR3 is TGTGCCAGCAGTGAACGAGGGTATCGAAACGAGCAGTACGTC.

This clone was detected only a few times. The CDR3 protein is CSVVQETQYF. The DNA for the CDR3 is TGCAGCGTTGTACAAGAGACCCAGTACTTC. V gene TRBV29-1 combines with J gene TRBJ2-5; no firm D call. Germline CDR1 and CDR2: SQVTM and ANQGSEA. V lost 4 bases to trimming and J lost 2 bases, with 2 bases between them. The CDR3 extends over 10 amino acids.

The chain joins TRBV12-3 or TRBV12-4 to TRBJ1-2; 7 positions match TRBD1. V dropped 5 bases and J dropped 8; count of bases not matched to a gene: 8. This CDR3 has 13 amino acids. CDR3 protein: CASSLDRMRGYTF. CDR3 nucleotides: TGTGCCAGCAGTCTGGACAGGATGCGCGGCTACACCTTC.

J is TRBJ2-2 and V is TRBV5-6; tentative D call: TRBD1 (6 bases). Germline values: CDR1 SGHDT, CDR2 YYEEEE. Trimming pared 1 base from V and 8 bases from J, leaving 12 bases between. CDR3 length: 14 amino acids. The CDR3 protein is CASSLTGSSGELFF. The DNA for the CDR3 is TGTGCCAGCAGCTTGACAGGGTCATCGGGGGAGCTGTTTTTT. Together with reference TRBV5-6 and TRBJ2-2, the CDR3 gives the full variable domain: DAGVTQSPTHLIKTRGQQVTLRCSPKSGHDTVSWYQQALGQGPQFIFQYYEEEERQRGNFPDRFSGHQFPNYSSELNVNALLLGDSALYLCASSLTGSSGELFFGEGSRLTVL.

V is TRBV7-3 and J is TRBJ1-1, with a tentative D call TRBD1 (5 bases). The germline V gene has CDR1 SGHTA and CDR2 FQGTGA. This CDR3 contains 12 residues. Trimming pared 2 bases from V and 8 bases from J, leaving 9 bases between. Written as DNA, the CDR3 is TGTGCCAGCAGCTTAGCAGGGCAGGAAGCTTTCTTT. Its translation: CASSLAGQEAFF.

The genes are TRBV7-2 and TRBJ2-7; the D gene is possibly TRBD1 (5 bases). V dropped 1 base and J dropped 0 bases, with 10 bases sitting between them. The CDR3 length is 15 residues. The germline gives CDR1 SGHTA, CDR2 FQGNSA. The CDR3 reads CASSLEQVRSYEQYF. The CDR3 bases are TGTGCCAGCAGCTTAGAACAGGTCCGCTCCTACGAGCAGTACTTC.

V usage is TRBV10-1 and J usage is TRBJ2-1; 8 bases agree with TRBD2. Germline V gene lookup returns CDR1 WNHNN and CDR2 SYGVQD (reference sequence). The CDR3 length is 13 residues. The J segment lost 9 bases and the V segment lost 5 bases, leaving 6 bases of the junction unmatched. The CDR3 nucleotides read TGCGCCAGCAGTCAATTCCGGGGGGGTGAGCAGTTCTTC. Its translation: CASSQFRGGEQFF.

The rearrangement joins TRBV4-2 to TRBJ1-4, with D tentatively TRBD1 (5 bases). Between the trimmed V and J ends, which lost 4 bases and 8 bases, there was a span of 17 bases. The CDR3 is made up of 15 amino acids. Germline V gene sequence: CDR1 LGHNA, CDR2 YNFKEQ. Here the CDR3 reads CASSPTQGNGEKLFF. In DNA, the CDR3 is TGTGCCAGCAGCCCTACTCAGGGAAATGGCGAAAAACTGTTTTTT.

This rearrangement joins TRBV6-4 to TRBJ1-2; D possibly corresponds to TRBD1 (5 bases). The ends were cut back, 6 bases at V and 0 bases at J, with 14 bases in the middle. Germline V lookup: CDR1 MRHNA, CDR2 SNTAGT. This CDR3 is 15 amino acids long. In nucleotides, the CDR3 is TGTGCCAGCAGAAAAGGGGCAGCCTCTAACTATGGCTACACCTTC. This gives the protein CASRKGAASNYGYTF.

The J gene is TRBJ2-7, the V gene TRBV27, with D perhaps TRBD2 (6 bases). The V end lost 5 bases, the J end lost 0 bases, and 11 bases lay between the germline ends. Germline values: CDR1 MNHEY, CDR2 SMNVEV (reference sequence). The CDR3 spans 14 residues. The CDR3 coding sequence is TGTGCCAGCAGTGGGTACGGGGGCTCCTACGAGCAGTACTTC. Translation: CASSGYGGSYEQYF.

The J gene is TRBJ2-5, the V gene TRBV5-6; TRBD2 matches at 7 bases. The trim removed 0 bases at V and 7 bases at J, leaving 9 bases unmatched. The CDR3 is 15 residues long. Germline V lookup: CDR1 SGHDT, CDR2 YYEEEE. Here the CDR3 reads CASSLVPSGRGTQYF. Written as DNA, the CDR3 is TGTGCCAGCAGCTTGGTACCTAGCGGCCGGGGGACCCAGTACTTC.

This chain connects TRBV28 to TRBJ2-2, with 15 nucleotides matching TRBD2. The germline CDR1 and CDR2 sequences are MDHEN and SYDVKM. CDR3 length equals 19 residues. V shed 2 bases and J 3 bases; nucleotides not matched to a gene: 7. CDR3 coding DNA: TGTGCCAGCAGTTTACCTGGGACTAGCGGGGGGCCGTACACCGGGGAGCTGTTTTTT. It specifies CASSLPGTSGGPYTGELFF.

V and J are TRBV2 and TRBJ2-7, with D possibly TRBD2 on 6 matching bases. V lost 6 bases to trimming and J lost 5 bases, with 17 bases between them. Germline CDR1 reads SNHLY; CDR2 reads FYNNEI. The CDR3 loop spans 14 amino acids. CDR3 DNA sequence: TGTGCCAGCAGGCGGGACTTCCCCTCTCACGAGCAGTACTTC. It yields the protein CASRRDFPSHEQYF.

This clone showed up just once. The chain joins TRBV27 to TRBJ1-1, with TRBD1 matching 8 bases. The CDR3 contains 16 residues. Trimming took 2 bases from V and 3 from J; bases not matched to a gene: 8. Germline CDR1 and CDR2: MNHEY and SMNVEV (reference sequence). CDR3 amino acids: CASSLPRGRLDTEAFF. CDR3 coding DNA: TGTGCCAGCAGTTTACCCAGGGGGCGTCTGGACACTGAAGCTTTCTTT.

V and J are TRBV12-3 or TRBV12-4 and TRBJ1-1, with D uncertain. The CDR3 is made up of 12 amino acids. Between the trimmed V and J ends, which lost 4 bases and 7 bases, there was a span of 10 bases. The DNA for the CDR3 is TGTGCCAGCAGTTCGATCGGTTTTGAAGCTTTCTTT. It is translated as CASSSIGFEAFF.

CDR3 residues: CASSRLPGGPNEQFF. The DNA of the CDR3 is TGTGCCAGTAGTCGCCTGCCGGGAGGGCCCAATGAGCAGTTCTTC. V is TRBV19 and J is TRBJ2-1; 8 bases match TRBD2. The length of the CDR3 is 15 residues. V lost 5 bases, J lost 6 bases, and 9 bases stayed unmatched. Looked up from germline, CDR1 is LNHDA and CDR2 is SQIVND (reference sequence).

This clone has a single count. Here the CDR3 DNA reads TGTGCCAGCAGCCTAAGGACAGGGGAGTTCTACGAGCAGTACTTC. Amino acid sequence: CASSLRTGEFYEQYF. This rearrangement joins TRBV7-2 to TRBJ2-7, with 9 bases fitting TRBD1. Per the germline V gene, CDR1 is SGHTA and CDR2 is FQGNSA. V was pared by 5 bases and J by 3 bases, with 8 bases of the junction left unmatched. The CDR3 runs 15 residues. The full variable domain, in which reference TRBV7-2 and TRBJ2-7 provide the parts outside the CDR3, is GAGVSQSPSNKVTEKGKDVELRCDPISGHTALYWYRQSLGQGLEFLIYFQGNSAPDKSGLPSDRFSAERTGGSVSTLTIQRTQQEDSAVYLCASSLRTGEFYEQYFGPGTRLTVT.

The rearrangement joins TRBV12-5 to TRBJ2-5, with 8 bases that match TRBD1. The CDR3 covers 17 residues. V shed 6 bases and J 0 bases; nucleotides not matched to a gene: 12. Germline CDR1 is LGHNT and CDR2 is FRNRAP. CDR3 in amino acids: CASGPGTGDSNQETQYF. The CDR3 nucleotides are TGTGCTAGTGGCCCCGGGACAGGTGATTCCAACCAAGAGACCCAGTACTTC.

This chain links TRBV18 with TRBJ2-7; D unclear. The V and J ends lost 4 bases and 3 bases respectively, with 10 bases between them. In germline, CDR1 is KGHSH, CDR2 LQKENI. The CDR3 contains 13 residues. The CDR3: CASSQDTVYEQYF. As DNA, the CDR3 is TGTGCCAGCTCACAAGATACAGTCTACGAGCAGTACTTC.

This chain joins TRBV7-8 and TRBJ1-5; D not certain. The CDR3 spans 15 residues. The V and J ends lost 6 bases and 4 bases respectively, with 16 bases between them. The germline V gene has CDR1 SGHVS and CDR2 FQNEAQ. The CDR3 here is CASSKQRVPNQPQHF. The CDR3, as DNA: TGTGCCAGCAGTAAACAGAGGGTGCCGAATCAGCCCCAGCATTTT.

The CDR3 loop is CASSYSGRGTDTQYF. DNA for the CDR3: TGTGCCAGCAGCTATAGCGGGAGGGGCACAGATACGCAGTATTTT. The genes are TRBV11-1 and TRBJ2-3; 11 nucleotides align to TRBD2. Germline loops: CDR1 SGHAT, CDR2 FQDESV (reference sequence). V shed 4 bases, J shed 1 base, and the junction held 1 base outside the gene matches. The CDR3 has 15 residues.

This chain connects TRBV5-6 to TRBJ1-2; TRBD1 aligns across 10 bases. Germline V lookup: CDR1 SGHDT, CDR2 YYEEEE. V lost 4 bases and J lost 7; bases outside the gene matches: 7. The length of the CDR3 is 14 residues. Here the CDR3 reads CASSVWTGGGGYTF. CDR3 bases: TGTGCCAGCAGCGTGTGGACAGGGGGAGGTGGCTACACCTTC.

This clone has a handful of counts. The chain recombines TRBV24-1 with TRBJ2-1; TRBD1 matches 8 bases. The CDR3 runs 19 residues. The junction had 15 bases not matched to a gene; V was cut back by 4 bases and J by 2 bases. Germline V CDR1 and CDR2: KGHDR, SFDVKD. The CDR3 reads CATSDRGGNRGTPYNEQFF. CDR3 bases: TGTGCCACCAGTGACAGAGGGGGGAACAGGGGGACACCCTACAATGAGCAGTTCTTC.

The rearrangement joins TRBV18 to TRBJ2-1; D may be TRBD1 (5 bases). The CDR3 extends over 15 amino acids. The V end was cut by 2 bases, the J end by 7 bases, with 15 bases between. Germline lookup yields CDR1 KGHSH and CDR2 LQKENI. The CDR3 DNA reads as TGTGCCAGCTCACCAACGCGACAGCAAGGTAATGAGCAGTTCTTC. This codes for CASSPTRQQGNEQFF.

This clone was found once. The chain employs TRBV4-2 and TRBJ2-1, with 15 bases matching TRBD2. The V gene's germline CDR1 is LGHNA and CDR2 YNFKEQ. The CDR3 runs 18 residues. After removal of 4 bases from V and 6 bases from J, the junction contained 10 bases not matched to a gene. CDR3 protein: CASSPDGLAGGRGNEQFF. The CDR3 DNA reads as TGTGCCAGCAGCCCCGACGGACTAGCGGGAGGGAGGGGCAATGAGCAGTTCTTC.